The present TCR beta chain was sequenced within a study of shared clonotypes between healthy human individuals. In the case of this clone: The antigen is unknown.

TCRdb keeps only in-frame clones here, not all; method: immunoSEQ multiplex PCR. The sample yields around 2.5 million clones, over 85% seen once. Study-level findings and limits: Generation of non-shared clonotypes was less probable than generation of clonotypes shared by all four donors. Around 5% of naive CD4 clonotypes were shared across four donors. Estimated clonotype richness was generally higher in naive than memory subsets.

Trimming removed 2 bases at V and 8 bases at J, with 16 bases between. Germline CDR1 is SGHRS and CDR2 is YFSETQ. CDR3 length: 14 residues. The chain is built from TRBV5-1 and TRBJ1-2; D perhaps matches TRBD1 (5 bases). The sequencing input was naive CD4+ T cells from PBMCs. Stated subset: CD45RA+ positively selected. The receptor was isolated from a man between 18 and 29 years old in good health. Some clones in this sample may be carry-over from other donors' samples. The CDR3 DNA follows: TGCGCCAGCAGCTTCAGGGACTCGTGGCGCGGCTACACCTTC. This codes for CASSFRDSWRGYTF.